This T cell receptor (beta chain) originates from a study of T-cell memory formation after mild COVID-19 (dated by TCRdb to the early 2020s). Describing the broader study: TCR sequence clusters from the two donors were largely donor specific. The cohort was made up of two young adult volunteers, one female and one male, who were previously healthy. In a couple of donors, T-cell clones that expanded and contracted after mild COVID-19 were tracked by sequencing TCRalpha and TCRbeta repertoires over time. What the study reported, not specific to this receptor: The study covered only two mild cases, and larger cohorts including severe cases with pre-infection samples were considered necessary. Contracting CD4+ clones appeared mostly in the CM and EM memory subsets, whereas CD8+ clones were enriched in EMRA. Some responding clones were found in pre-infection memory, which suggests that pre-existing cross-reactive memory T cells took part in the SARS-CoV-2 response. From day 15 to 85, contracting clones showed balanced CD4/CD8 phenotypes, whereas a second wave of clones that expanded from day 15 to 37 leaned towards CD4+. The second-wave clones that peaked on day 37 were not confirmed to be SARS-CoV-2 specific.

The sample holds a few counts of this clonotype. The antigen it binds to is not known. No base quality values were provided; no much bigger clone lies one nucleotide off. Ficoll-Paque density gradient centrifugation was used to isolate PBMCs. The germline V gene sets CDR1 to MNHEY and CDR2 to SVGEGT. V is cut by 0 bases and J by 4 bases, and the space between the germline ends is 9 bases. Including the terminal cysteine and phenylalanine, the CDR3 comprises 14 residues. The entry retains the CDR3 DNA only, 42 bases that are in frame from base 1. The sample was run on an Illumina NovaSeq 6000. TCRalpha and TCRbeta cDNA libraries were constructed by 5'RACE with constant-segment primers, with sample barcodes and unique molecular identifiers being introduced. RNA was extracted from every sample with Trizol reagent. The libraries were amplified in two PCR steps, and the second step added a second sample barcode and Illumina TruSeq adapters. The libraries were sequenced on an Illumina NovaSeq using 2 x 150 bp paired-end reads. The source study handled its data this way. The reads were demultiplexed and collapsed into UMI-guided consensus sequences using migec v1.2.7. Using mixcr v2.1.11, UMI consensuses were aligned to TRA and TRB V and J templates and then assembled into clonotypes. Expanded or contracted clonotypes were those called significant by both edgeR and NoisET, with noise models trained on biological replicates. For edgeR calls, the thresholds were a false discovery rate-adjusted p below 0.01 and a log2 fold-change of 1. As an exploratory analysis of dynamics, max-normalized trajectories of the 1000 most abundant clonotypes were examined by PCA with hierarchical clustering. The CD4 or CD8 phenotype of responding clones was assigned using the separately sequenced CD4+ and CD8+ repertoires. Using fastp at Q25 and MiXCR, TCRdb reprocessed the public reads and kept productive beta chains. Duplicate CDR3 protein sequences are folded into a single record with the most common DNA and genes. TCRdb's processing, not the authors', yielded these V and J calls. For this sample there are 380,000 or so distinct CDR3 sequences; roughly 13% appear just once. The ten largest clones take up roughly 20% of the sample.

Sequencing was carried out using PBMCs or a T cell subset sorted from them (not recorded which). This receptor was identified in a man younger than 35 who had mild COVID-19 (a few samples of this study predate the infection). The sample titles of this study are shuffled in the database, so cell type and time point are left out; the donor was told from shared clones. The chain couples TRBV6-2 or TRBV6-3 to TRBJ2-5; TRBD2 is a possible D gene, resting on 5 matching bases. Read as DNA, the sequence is TGTGCCAGCAGTTACTCGGCTAGCCGAGAGACCCAGTACTTC. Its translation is CASSYSASRETQYF.